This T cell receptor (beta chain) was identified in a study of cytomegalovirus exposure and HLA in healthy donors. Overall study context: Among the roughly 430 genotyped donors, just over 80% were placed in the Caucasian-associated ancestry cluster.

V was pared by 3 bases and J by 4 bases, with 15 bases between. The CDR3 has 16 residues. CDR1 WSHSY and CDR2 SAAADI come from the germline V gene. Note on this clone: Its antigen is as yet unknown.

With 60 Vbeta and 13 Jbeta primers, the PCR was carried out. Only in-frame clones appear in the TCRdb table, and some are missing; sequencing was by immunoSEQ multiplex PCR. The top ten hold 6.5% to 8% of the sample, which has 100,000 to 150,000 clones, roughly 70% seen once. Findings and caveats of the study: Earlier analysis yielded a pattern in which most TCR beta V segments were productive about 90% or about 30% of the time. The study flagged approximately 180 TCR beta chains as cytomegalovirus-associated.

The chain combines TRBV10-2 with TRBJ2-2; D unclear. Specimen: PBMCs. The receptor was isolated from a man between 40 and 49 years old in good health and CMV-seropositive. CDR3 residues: CASSDAFPQVTGELFF. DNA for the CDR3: TGCGCCAGCAGTGATGCTTTCCCGCAGGTCACCGGGGAGCTGTTTTTT.